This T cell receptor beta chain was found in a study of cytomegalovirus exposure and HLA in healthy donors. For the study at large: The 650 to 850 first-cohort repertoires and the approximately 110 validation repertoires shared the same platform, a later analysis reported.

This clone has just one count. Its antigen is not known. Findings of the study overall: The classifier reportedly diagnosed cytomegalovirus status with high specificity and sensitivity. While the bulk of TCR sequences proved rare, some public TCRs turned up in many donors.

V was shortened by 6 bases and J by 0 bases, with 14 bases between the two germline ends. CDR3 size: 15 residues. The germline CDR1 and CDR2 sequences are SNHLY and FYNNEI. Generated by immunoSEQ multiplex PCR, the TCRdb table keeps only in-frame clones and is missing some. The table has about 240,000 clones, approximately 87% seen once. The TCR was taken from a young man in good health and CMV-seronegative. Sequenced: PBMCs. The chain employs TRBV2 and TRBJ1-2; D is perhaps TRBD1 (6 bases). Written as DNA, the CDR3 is TGTGCCAGCAGCCCCGGGACACCAACTAACTATGGCTACACCTTC. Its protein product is CASSPGTPTNYGYTF. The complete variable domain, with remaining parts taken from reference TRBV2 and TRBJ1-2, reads EPEVTQTPSHQVTQMGQEVILRCVPISNHLYFYWYRQILGQKVEFLVSFYNNEISEKSEIFDDQFSVERPDGSNFTLKIRSTKLEDSAMYFCASSPGTPTNYGYTFGSGTRLTVV.